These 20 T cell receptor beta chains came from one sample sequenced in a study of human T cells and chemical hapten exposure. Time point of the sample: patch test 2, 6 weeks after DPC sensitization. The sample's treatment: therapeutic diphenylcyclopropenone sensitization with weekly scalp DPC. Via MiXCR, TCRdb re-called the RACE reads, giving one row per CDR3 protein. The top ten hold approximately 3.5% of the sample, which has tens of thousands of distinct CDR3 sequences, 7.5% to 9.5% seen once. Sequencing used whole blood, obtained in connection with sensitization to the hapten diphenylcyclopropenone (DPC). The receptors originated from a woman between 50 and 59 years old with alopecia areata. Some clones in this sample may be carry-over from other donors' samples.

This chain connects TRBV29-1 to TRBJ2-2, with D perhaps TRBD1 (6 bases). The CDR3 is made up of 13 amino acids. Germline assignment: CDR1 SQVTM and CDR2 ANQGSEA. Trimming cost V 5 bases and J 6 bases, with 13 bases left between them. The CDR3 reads CSVLQGYAGELFF. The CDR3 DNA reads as TGCAGCGTTTTACAGGGCTACGCCGGGGAGCTGTTTTTT.

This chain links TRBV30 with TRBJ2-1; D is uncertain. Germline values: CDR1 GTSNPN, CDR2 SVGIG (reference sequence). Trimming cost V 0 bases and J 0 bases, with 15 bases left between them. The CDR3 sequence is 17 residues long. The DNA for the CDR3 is TGTGCCTGGAGTGTAGGGTTAGCTCCGAGCTCCTACAATGAGCAGTTCTTC. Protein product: CAWSVGLAPSSYNEQFF. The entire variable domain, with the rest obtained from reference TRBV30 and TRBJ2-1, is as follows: SQTIHQWPATLVQPVGSPLSLECTVEGTSNPNLYWYRQAAGRGLQLLFYSVGIGQISSEVPQNLSASRPQDRQFILSSKKLLLSDSGFYLCAWSVGLAPSSYNEQFFGPGTRLTVL.

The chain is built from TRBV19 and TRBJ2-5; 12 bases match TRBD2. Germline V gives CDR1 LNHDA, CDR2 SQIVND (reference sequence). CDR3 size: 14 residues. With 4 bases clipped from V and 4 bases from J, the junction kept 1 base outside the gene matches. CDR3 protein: CASSTTSGGETQYF. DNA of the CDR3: TGTGCCAGTAGTACGACTAGCGGGGGAGAGACCCAGTACTTC.

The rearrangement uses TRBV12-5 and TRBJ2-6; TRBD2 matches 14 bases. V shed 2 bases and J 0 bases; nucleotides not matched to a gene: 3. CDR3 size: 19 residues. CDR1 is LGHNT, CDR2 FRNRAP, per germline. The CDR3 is CASGLFGLAGGSGANVLTF. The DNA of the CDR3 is TGTGCTAGTGGTTTGTTCGGACTAGCGGGAGGCTCTGGGGCCAACGTCCTGACTTTC.

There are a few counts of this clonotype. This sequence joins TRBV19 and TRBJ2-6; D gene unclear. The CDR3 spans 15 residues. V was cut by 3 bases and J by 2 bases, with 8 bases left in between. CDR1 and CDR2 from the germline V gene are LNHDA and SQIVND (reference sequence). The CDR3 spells CASSMLVPGANVLTF. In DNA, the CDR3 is TGTGCCAGTAGTATGCTGGTACCTGGGGCCAACGTCCTGACTTTC. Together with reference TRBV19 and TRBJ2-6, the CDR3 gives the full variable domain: DGGITQSPKYLFRKEGQNVTLSCEQNLNHDAMYWYRQDPGQGLRLIYYSQIVNDFQKGDIAEGYSVSREKKESFPLTVTSAQKNPTAFYLCASSMLVPGANVLTFGAGSRLTVL.

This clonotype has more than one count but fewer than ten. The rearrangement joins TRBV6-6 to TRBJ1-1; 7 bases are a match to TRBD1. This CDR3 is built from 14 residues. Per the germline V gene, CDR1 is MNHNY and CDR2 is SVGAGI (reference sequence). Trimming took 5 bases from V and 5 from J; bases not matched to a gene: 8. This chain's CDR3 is CASSRRTGTTEAFF. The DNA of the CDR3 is TGTGCCAGCAGTCGCCGGACAGGAACGACTGAAGCTTTCTTT.

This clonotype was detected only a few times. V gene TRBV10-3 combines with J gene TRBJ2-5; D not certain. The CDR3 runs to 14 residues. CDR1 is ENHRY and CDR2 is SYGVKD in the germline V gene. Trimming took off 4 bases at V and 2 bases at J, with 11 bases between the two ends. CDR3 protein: CAISGTTVQETQYF. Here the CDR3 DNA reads TGTGCCATCAGTGGTACGACTGTTCAAGAGACCCAGTACTTC.

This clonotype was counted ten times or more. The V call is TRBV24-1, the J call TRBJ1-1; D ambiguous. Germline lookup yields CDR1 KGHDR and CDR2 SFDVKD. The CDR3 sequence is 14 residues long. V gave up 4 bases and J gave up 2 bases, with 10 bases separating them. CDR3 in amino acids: CATSDSGPNTEAFF. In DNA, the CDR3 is TGTGCCACCAGTGACTCAGGACCCAACACTGAAGCTTTCTTT.

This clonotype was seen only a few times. The CDR3 here is CASSPTQPTNEKLFF. The CDR3 DNA is TGTGCCAGCAGTCCCACTCAACCAACTAATGAAAAACTGTTTTTT. V gene TRBV3-1 combines with J gene TRBJ1-4; D gene unclear. Germline assignment: CDR1 LGHDT and CDR2 YNNKEL (reference sequence). V lost 6 bases, J lost 0 bases, and 11 bases lay in between. The CDR3 is 15 residues long.

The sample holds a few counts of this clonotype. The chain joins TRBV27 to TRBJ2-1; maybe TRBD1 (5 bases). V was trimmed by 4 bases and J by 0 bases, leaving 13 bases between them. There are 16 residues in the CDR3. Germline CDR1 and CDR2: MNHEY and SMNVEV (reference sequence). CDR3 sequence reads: CASSSPQVLSYNEQFF. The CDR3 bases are TGTGCCAGCAGTTCCCCACAGGTCCTCTCCTACAATGAGCAGTTCTTC.

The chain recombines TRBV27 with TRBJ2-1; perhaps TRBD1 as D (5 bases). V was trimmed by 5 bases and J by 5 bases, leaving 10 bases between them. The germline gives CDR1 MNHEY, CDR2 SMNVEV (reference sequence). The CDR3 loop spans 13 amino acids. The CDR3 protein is CASSATGDNEQFF. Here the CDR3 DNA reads TGTGCCAGCAGTGCCACAGGAGACAATGAGCAGTTCTTC.

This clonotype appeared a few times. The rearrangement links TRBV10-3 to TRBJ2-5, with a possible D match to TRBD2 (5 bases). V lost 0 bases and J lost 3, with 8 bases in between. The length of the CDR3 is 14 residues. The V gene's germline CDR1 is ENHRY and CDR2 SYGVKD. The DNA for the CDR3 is TGTGCCATCAGTGAGTCCGGGGAGAAAGAGACCCAGTACTTC. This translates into CAISESGEKETQYF.

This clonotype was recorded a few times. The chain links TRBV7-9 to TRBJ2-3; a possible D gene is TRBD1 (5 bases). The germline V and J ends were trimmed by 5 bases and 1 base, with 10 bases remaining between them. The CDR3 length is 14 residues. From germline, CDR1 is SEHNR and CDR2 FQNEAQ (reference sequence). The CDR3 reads CASSLDTGTDTQYF. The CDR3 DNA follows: TGTGCCAGCAGCCTGGACACAGGCACAGATACGCAGTATTTT.

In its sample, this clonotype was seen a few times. This CDR3 is CASSFRQGIEGYTF. CDR3 in DNA: TGTGCCAGCAGCTTCCGACAGGGAATCGAAGGCTACACCTTC. V and J are TRBV7-9 and TRBJ1-2, with 7 bases identical to TRBD1. This CDR3 has 14 amino acids. Trimming cost V 3 bases and J 8 bases; bases outside gene matches: 9. Germline assignment: CDR1 SEHNR and CDR2 FQNEAQ (reference sequence). The full variable domain, rest sourced from reference TRBV7-9 and TRBJ1-2, is DTGVSQNPRHKITKRGQNVTFRCDPISEHNRLYWYRQTLGQGPEFLTYFQNEAQLEKSRLLSDRFSAERPKGSFSTLEIQRTEQGDSAMYLCASSFRQGIEGYTFGSGTRLTVV.

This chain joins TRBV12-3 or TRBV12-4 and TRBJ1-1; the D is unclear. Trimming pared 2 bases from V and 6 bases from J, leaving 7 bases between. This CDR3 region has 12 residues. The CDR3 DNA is TGTGCCAGCAGTTTACACGGAGCTGAAGCTTTCTTT. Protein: CASSLHGAEAFF.

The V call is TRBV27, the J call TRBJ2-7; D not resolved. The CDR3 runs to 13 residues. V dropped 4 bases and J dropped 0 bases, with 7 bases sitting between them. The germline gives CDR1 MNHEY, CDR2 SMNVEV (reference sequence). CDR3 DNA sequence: TGTGCCAGCAGTTATGCGTCCTCCTACGAGCAGTACTTC. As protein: CASSYASSYEQYF.

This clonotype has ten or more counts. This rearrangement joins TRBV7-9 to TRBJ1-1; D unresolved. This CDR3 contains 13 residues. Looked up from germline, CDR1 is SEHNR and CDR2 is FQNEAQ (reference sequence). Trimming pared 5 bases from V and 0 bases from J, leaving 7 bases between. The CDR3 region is CASSIDMNTEAFF. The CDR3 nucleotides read TGTGCCAGCAGCATCGATATGAACACTGAAGCTTTCTTT.

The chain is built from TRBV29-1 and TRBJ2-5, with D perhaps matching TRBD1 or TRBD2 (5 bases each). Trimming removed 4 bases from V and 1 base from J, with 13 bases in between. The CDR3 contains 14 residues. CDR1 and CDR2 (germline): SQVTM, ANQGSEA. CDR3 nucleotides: TGCAGCGTTGGAGGGACCTCGGTCCAAGAGACCCAGTACTTC. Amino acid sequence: CSVGGTSVQETQYF. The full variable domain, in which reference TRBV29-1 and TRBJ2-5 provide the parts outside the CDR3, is SAVISQKPSRDICQRGTSLTIQCQVDSQVTMMFWYRQQPGQSLTLIATANQGSEATYESGFVIDKFPISRPNLTFSTLTVSNMSPEDSSIYLCSVGGTSVQETQYFGPGTRLLVL.

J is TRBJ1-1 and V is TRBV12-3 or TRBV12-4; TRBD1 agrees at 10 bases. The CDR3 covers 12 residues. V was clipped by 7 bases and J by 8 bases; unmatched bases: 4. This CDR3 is CASTQTGGEAFF. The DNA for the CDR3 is TGTGCCAGCACCCAGACAGGGGGCGAAGCTTTCTTT.

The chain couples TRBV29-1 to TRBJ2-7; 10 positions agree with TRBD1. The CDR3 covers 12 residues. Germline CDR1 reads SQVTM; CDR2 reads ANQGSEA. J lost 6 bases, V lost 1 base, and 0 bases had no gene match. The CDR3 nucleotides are TGCAGCGTTGAAGGGACAGGGGGCGAGCAGTACTTC. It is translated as CSVEGTGGEQYF.